The rows below give T cell receptor beta chains drawn from one sample of a study of OX40 agonist ivuxolimab in advanced cancers. Libraries were prepared by immunoSEQ multiplex PCR; TCRdb keeps only in-frame clonotypes and omits some of them. The sample carries fewer than 25,000 clones, roughly nine tenths recorded once. The specimen comprised CD4+ or CD8+ T cells sorted from blood, sampled in a trial of the OX40 agonist ivuxolimab. These receptors all stem from an adult with an advanced solid tumor such as melanoma, head and neck, liver or kidney cancer. CDR3s include the opening cysteine and the closing phenylalanine or tryptophan. D genes are given only for firm matches. Expanded clones get a size class; other rows say once, few or many, or leave the size out.

>.|TRBV19|TRBJ1-4|TRBD1
TGTGCCAGTAGTCCACGGACAGGTGCATCGTCATCCAATGAAAAACTGTTTTTT
CASSPRTGASSSNEKLFF
>.|TRBV4-2|TRBJ2-5|.
TGTGCCAGCAGCCCTCCAATGGGCAGGGGAAAAACCCAGTACTTC
CASSPPMGRGKTQYF
>.|TRBV28|TRBJ1-2|.
TGTGCCAGCAGTTTGACGGGATGGTATGGCTACACCTTC
CASSLTGWYGYTF
>.|TRBV19|TRBJ2-7|TRBD2
TGTGCCAGTAGCATTAGCGGGTCGAGCTCCTACGAGCAGTACTTC
CASSISGSSSYEQYF
>.|TRBV5-1|TRBJ1-4|.
TGCGCCAGCAGATGGACAGACCTTAATGAAAAACTGTTTTTT
CASRWTDLNEKLFF
>.|TRBV15|TRBJ1-1|.
TGTGCCACCAGCAGAGATTCTCCTTCCATCGGAACTGAAGCTTTCTTT
CATSRDSPSIGTEAFF
>.|TRBV28|TRBJ2-3|TRBD1
TGTGCCAGCAGTGACTCGACAGGGGGCGGATCAGATACGCAGTATTTT
CASSDSTGGGSDTQYF
>.|TRBV29-1|TRBJ2-2|.
TGCAGCGTTGACATAGCAGGGAAGAACACCGGGGAGCTGTTTTTT
CSVDIAGKNTGELFF
>.|TRBV2|TRBJ2-1|.
TGTGCCAGCACGTCGCAAACGGACAATGAGCAGTTCTTC
CASTSQTDNEQFF
>.|TRBV7-9|TRBJ1-3|.
TGTGCCAGCAGCTTAGAGATCTTCTCTGGAAACACCATATATTTT
CASSLEIFSGNTIYF
>.|TRBV5-8|TRBJ2-3|TRBD2
TGTGCCAGCAGCAATCGACTAGCGGTTAGCACAGATACGCAGTATTTT
CASSNRLAVSTDTQYF
>.|TRBV11-2|TRBJ1-6|.
TGTGCCAGCAGCAGGACCGGAAACAATAATTCACCCCTCCACTTT
CASSRTGNNNSPLHF
>few|TRBV5-5|TRBJ2-7|TRBD1
TGTGCCAGCAGCCGACAGGGGGCCTACGAGCAGTACTTC
CASSRQGAYEQYF
>.|TRBV5-1|TRBJ2-5|.
TGCGCCAGCACCGGCGGGGAGACCCAGTACTTC
CASTGGETQYF
>.|TRBV10-3|TRBJ2-7|.
TGTGCCATCAGTAAAACAGGGTCGGGGGACTACGAGCAGTACTTC
CAISKTGSGDYEQYF
>.|TRBV5-6|TRBJ1-1|TRBD1
TGTGCCAGCAGCTTGGCCCGACAGGGGTTAAACACTGAAGCTTTCTTT
CASSLARQGLNTEAFF
>.|TRBV7-2|TRBJ1-2|.
TGTGCCAGCAGCTTAGCGGTACAGGGCGGCTACACCTTC
CASSLAVQGGYTF
>.|TRBV7-6|TRBJ2-5|.
TGTGCCAGCAGACTATTAACAGAACAAGAGACCCAGTACTTC
CASRLLTEQETQYF
>.|TRBV5-6|TRBJ2-3|.
TGTGCCAGCTGCCTCGGGGCTCACACAGATACGCAGTATTTT
CASCLGAHTDTQYF
>.|TRBV4-1|TRBJ1-1|.
TGCGCCAGCAGCCAATACCACACCTTGAACACTGAAGCTTTCTTT
CASSQYHTLNTEAFF
>.|TRBV7-9|TRBJ1-2|.
TGTGCCAGCAGTCGGGGTAACCCTAACTATGGCTACACCTTC
CASSRGNPNYGYTF
>.|TRBV19|TRBJ1-5|.
TGTGCCAGTAGTATAGGGGATGGCAATCAGCCCCAGCATTTT
CASSIGDGNQPQHF
>.|TRBV4-1|TRBJ1-5|.
TGCGCCAGCAGCCAAGGCGGGCCTCAGCCCCAGCATTTT
CASSQGGPQPQHF
>.|TRBV30|TRBJ1-1|.
TGTGCCTGGAGTGTACTTGGGCAGGGGAACACTGAAGCTTTCTTT
CAWSVLGQGNTEAFF
>.|TRBV2|TRBJ1-2|TRBD1
TGTGCCACCCAAGGGACAGGGGGCTATGGCTACACCTTC
CATQGTGGYGYTF
>.|TRBV30|TRBJ1-5|.
TGTGCCTGGAGTGTACCGAAGGGGGACCTCCGCAATCAGCCCCAGCATTTT
CAWSVPKGDLRNQPQHF
>once|TRBV7-2|TRBJ2-7|.
TGTGCCAGCAGCTTAGGTTCAGTTCGCACCCCCTACGAGCAGTACTTC
CASSLGSVRTPYEQYF
>once|TRBV7-7|TRBJ2-5|TRBD2
TGTGCCAGCAGCTTAGGAGCTCTAGCGGCGCAAGAGACCCAGTACTTC
CASSLGALAAQETQYF
>.|TRBV11-2|TRBJ1-6|TRBD1
TGTGCCAGCAGCCCGGGAAGGGGGCAAGGTTCACCCCTCCACTTT
CASSPGRGQGSPLHF
>.|TRBV6-5|TRBJ2-1|TRBD2
TGTGCCAGCAGTCACGGGGGGGGTACCTACAATGAGCAGTTCTTC
CASSHGGGTYNEQFF
>.|TRBV10-3|TRBJ2-7|TRBD2
TGTGCCATCTCCTGGGGGGCTAGCGGGAGCTACGAGCAGTACTTC
CAISWGASGSYEQYF
>once|TRBV9|TRBJ2-2|TRBD2
TGTGCCAGCAGCATCGCGGGGGCGAACACCGGGGAGCTGTTTTTT
CASSIAGANTGELFF
>.|TRBV7-9|TRBJ2-5|TRBD2
TGTGCCAGCAGCCCCAAGGTGGCGGGGGAGCAGACCCAGTACTTC
CASSPKVAGEQTQYF
>.|TRBV5-1|TRBJ1-5|.
TGCGCCAGCAGCTCCACGGGGGCTTTCGGGGAGCCCCAGCATTTT
CASSSTGAFGEPQHF
>few|TRBV7-9|TRBJ1-2|.
TGTGCCAGCCACGTGACAGCTATTAACTATGGCTACACCTTC
CASHVTAINYGYTF
>.|TRBV5-6|TRBJ1-1|.
TGTGCCAGCAGCTTTGACAGGAACACTGAAGCTTTCTTT
CASSFDRNTEAFF
>.|TRBV7-9|TRBJ2-3|.
TGTGCCAGCAGCCCACCCGGCTCAGATACGCAGTATTTT
CASSPPGSDTQYF
>.|TRBV7-2|TRBJ2-1|.
TGTGCCAGCAGCTTAGATCCGGGCGGCCGGGAGCAGTTCTTC
CASSLDPGGREQFF
>.|TRBV4-3|TRBJ1-1|.
TGCGCCAGCAGCCAAGAATCGGCGGGCAGGGGCCCCGAAGCTTTCTTT
CASSQESAGRGPEAFF
>.|TRBV7-2|TRBJ2-5|.
TGTGCCAGCAGCTCACTTAGGGGAGAGACCCAGTACTTC
CASSSLRGETQYF
>.|TRBV27|TRBJ2-3|.
TGTGCCAGCAGTTCTACGTGGAAAACAGATACGCAGTATTTT
CASSSTWKTDTQYF
>.|TRBV5-4|TRBJ2-5|.
TGTGCCAGCAGCTCAAAACAGGGAGGGGAGACCCAGTACTTC
CASSSKQGGETQYF
>.|TRBV30|TRBJ1-2|TRBD1
TGTGCCTGGAGTAGGGGGCAGTGGGACTATGGCTACACCTTC
CAWSRGQWDYGYTF
>.|TRBV21-1|TRBJ2-2|.
TGTGCCAGCAGCCGGAGACCGGGACTAGCGGCTACCGGGGAGCTGTTTTTT
CASSRRPGLAATGELFF
>.|TRBV5-6|TRBJ1-5|.
TGTGCCAGCAACCTGGGTATGAACCCTGCGAAGCCCCAGCATTTT
CASNLGMNPAKPQHF
>.|TRBV27|TRBJ1-2|.
TGTGCCAGCAGTAGATCCGGGAGCCCGGCGTGGGTCTTCTTC
CASSRSGSPAWVFF
>.|TRBV28|TRBJ2-3|.
TGTGCCAGCAGAGACCAGGGTCCAGATACGCAGTATTTT
CASRDQGPDTQYF
>few|TRBV19|TRBJ1-2|TRBD1
TGTGCCAGTTCCACCGGGGGAACAGGGGGCCGGAGCTATGGCTACACCTTC
CASSTGGTGGRSYGYTF
>few|TRBV7-2|TRBJ1-5|TRBD1
TGTGCCAGCAGCGGAGACAGGGGGGGCAATCAGCCCCAGCATTTT
CASSGDRGGNQPQHF
>.|TRBV7-9|TRBJ1-2|.
TGTGCCAGCAGCTTACCCAACGGGAACGGCTACACCTTC
CASSLPNGNGYTF
>.|TRBV19|TRBJ1-5|TRBD1
TGTGCCAGTAGTCGAACAGGGGGCGGGAATCAGCCCCAGCATTTT
CASSRTGGGNQPQHF
>.|TRBV7-6|TRBJ2-7|TRBD2
TGTGCCAGCAGCTCCTCAGCGGGAGGTTCTATCTACGAGCAGTACTTC
CASSSSAGGSIYEQYF
>.|TRBV5-1|TRBJ2-5|TRBD1
TGCGCCAGCGGGCGACAGGGGGGAGAGACCCAGTACTTC
CASGRQGGETQYF